Listed below are T cell receptor beta chains from one sample, sequenced in a study of blood T cells in healthy people across ages. From the 5' RACE reads, TCRdb called clonotypes with MiXCR, one entry per CDR3 protein. The sample carries 1,500,000 or so distinct CDR3 sequences, 59% recorded once. The source material was blood. Source of these receptors: a man younger than 35 in good health. CDR3s leave out the opening cysteine and the closing phenylalanine or tryptophan.

TRBV4-2	TRBJ2-7	ASSPLPTSGGVESEQY
TRBV4-3	TRBJ1-1	ASSQDHQGNTEAF
TRBV4-1	TRBJ1-4	ASSQEGTATNEKLF
TRBV7-2	TRBJ1-2	ASSLEFYASYGYT
TRBV20-1	TRBJ2-7	SARLKTGTYEQY
TRBV4-1	TRBJ2-1	ASSQLESLGLNEQF
TRBV6-1	TRBJ1-3	ASSEGGLPAIDTIY
TRBV6-1	TRBJ1-5	ASSDGLSSNQPQH
TRBV27	TRBJ2-4	ASSPQQGGENIQY
TRBV5-1	TRBJ2-5	ASSLAGRQETQY
TRBV20-1	TRBJ2-7	SARDPGRGLNEQY
TRBV11-2	TRBJ2-7	ASSLGVGPGYEQY
TRBV20-1	TRBJ2-1	RGDLGFFYNEQF
TRBV6-1	TRBJ2-3	ASSSKTAVWIGDTQY
TRBV6-2/TRBV6-3	TRBJ1-1	ASRPPGQWTEAF
TRBV7-9	TRBJ2-1	ASSSPSQVSKF
TRBV7-8	TRBJ2-1	ATSVFRGFGPSGPGEQF
TRBV5-1	NA	ASSKLAGYETQY
TRBV10-2	TRBJ1-6	ASSLPGRSNSPLH
TRBV12-3/TRBV12-4	TRBJ1-6	ASSRQEGSAPLH
TRBV6-6	TRBJ1-2	ASSLTRDRDYGYT
TRBV6-5	TRBJ2-5	ASSGLSQETQY
TRBV10-1	TRBJ2-7	ARKNGQGCNEQY
TRBV7-8	TRBJ2-7	ASSLSGGEDEQY
TRBV20-1	TRBJ2-1	SASGLAGILISYNEQF
TRBV7-2	TRBJ1-2	ASSLAQRGYT
TRBV4-1	TRBJ1-5	ANSPGEGSYGPQH
TRBV5-6	TRBJ1-6	ASSLYGNSPLH
TRBV6-5	TRBJ2-1	AGMEGSSYNEQF
TRBV7-9	TRBJ2-5	ASSPYGTDKETQY
TRBV20-1	TRBJ1-5	SARTGLELRNQPQH
TRBV25-1	NA	ASSPLGAIDEQY
TRBV11-2	TRBJ2-5	ASSSARYQETQY
TRBV29-1	TRBJ2-1	SAETGQGTNEQF
TRBV7-2	TRBJ2-7	ASSLYRGLGSVDEQY
TRBV4-2	TRBJ2-1	ASSQDGRNNEQF
TRBV18	TRBJ2-1	ASSSPGQSSYNEQF
TRBV29-1	TRBJ1-1	SVERYTEAF
TRBV21-1	TRBJ1-4	ASLSQHPIDEKLF
TRBV29-1	TRBJ2-1	SVECRDRGSYEQF
TRBV4-1	NA	ASKGTGEQY
TRBV12-3/TRBV12-4	TRBJ2-3	ARSLIRDSADTQY
TRBV11-2	TRBJ2-3	ASSFGRRYTDTQY
TRBV27	TRBJ2-1	ASSLAPQVGEQF
TRBV28	TRBJ2-3	ASSSRLAGIGLTADTQY
TRBV3-1	TRBJ2-3	ASSQRAGVADTQY
TRBV4-1	TRBJ2-3	ASSQEGTSGISTDTQY
TRBV28	TRBJ2-2	ASSFFGGELF
TRBV20-1	TRBJ1-6	SAKQGAYGNSPLH
TRBV5-6	TRBJ2-2	ASSLELKDTGELF
TRBV29-1	TRBJ2-3	SVVGRYTDTQY
TRBV24-1	TRBJ2-2	ATSDFVANTGELF
TRBV27	TRBJ2-7	ASSDWGEQY
TRBV6-2/TRBV6-3	TRBJ2-4	ANSYDAGGYRDIQY
TRBV20-1	TRBJ2-6	SARGGANVLT
TRBV14	TRBJ2-1	ASSQRDESGNEQF
TRBV3-1	TRBJ2-3	ASSQAFRGTDTQY
TRBV7-9	TRBJ2-7	ASSSGPDEQY
TRBV28	TRBJ2-1	ASSLRTSDYNEQF